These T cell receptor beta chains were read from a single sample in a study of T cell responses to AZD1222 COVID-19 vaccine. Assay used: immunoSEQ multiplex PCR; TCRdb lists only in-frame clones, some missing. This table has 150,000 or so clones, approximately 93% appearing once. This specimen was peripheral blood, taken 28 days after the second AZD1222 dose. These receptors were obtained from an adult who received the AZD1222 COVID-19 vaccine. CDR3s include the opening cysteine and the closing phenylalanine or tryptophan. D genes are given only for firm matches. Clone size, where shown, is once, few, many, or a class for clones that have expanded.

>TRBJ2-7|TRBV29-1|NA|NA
TGCAGCGTTGAGGGGGGCAGGCGGGACGAGCAGTACTTC
CSVEGGRRDEQYF
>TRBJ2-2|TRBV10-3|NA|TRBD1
TGTGCCACCGCGCATAGGGGGCCAGGCACCGGGGAGCTGTTTTTT
CATAHRGPGTGELFF
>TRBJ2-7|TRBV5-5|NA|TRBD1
TGTGCCAGCAGCTTAACGGGGACAGACTACGAGCAGTACTTC
CASSLTGTDYEQYF
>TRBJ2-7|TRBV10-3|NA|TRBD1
TGTGCCATCAGTGTAGGGACAGGGGAACGGACGGGCGAGCAGTACTTC
CAISVGTGERTGEQYF
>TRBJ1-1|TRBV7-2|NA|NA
TGTGCCAGCAGCTTTCAAGGTAGGACAGTCCGAGGTGAAGCTTTCTTT
CASSFQGRTVRGEAFF
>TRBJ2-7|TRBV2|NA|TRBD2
TGTGCCAGCAGTGAAGCCCTAGCGGGAGGTTTCGAGCAGTACTTC
CASSEALAGGFEQYF
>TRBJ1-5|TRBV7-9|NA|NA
TGTGCCAGCAGCTTAGAGGCAGATAATCAGCCCCAGCATTTT
CASSLEADNQPQHF
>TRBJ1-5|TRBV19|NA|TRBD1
TGTGCCAGTAGTCGACTCCGAGACAGGGGCAATCAGCCCCAGCATTTT
CASSRLRDRGNQPQHF
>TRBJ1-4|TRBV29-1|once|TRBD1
TGCAGCGCAGGGACAGACCGTAATGAAAAACTGTTTTTT
CSAGTDRNEKLFF
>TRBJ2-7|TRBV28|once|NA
TGTGCCAGCAGTTTACCCCCGAACTACGAGCAGTACTTC
CASSLPPNYEQYF
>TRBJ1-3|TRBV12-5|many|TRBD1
TGTGCTAGTGGTCGCAGGGGACAGGGGCCCAACTCTGGAAACACCATATATTTT
CASGRRGQGPNSGNTIYF
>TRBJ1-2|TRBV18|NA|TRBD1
TGTGCCAGCTCACCTATCGAGTCGACAGGGATTGGCTACACCTTC
CASSPIESTGIGYTF
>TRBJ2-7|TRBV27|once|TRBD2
TGTGCCAGCAGTATGGGACTAGCGGGGAACTACGAGCAGTACTTC
CASSMGLAGNYEQYF
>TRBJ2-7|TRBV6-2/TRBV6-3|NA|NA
TGTGCCAGCAGTTACTTTCAGGGAGTCTCCTACGAGCAGTACTTC
CASSYFQGVSYEQYF
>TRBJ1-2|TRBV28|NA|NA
TGTGCCAGCAGTTTAAACGGCCCTAGCTATGGCTACACCTTC
CASSLNGPSYGYTF
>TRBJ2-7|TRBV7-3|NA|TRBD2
TGTGCCAGCAGTCTGATGGCGGGGGGAGCCTACGAGCAGTACTTC
CASSLMAGGAYEQYF
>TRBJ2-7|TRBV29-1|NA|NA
TGCAGCGCGAAGGGTGGACAGACTAGCTCCTACGAGCAGTACTTC
CSAKGGQTSSYEQYF
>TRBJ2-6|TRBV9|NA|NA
TGTGCCAGCAGCCCACGGACAGGGAGGGTTTTAAGCTCTGGGGCCAACGTCCTGACTTTC
CASSPRTGRVLSSGANVLTF
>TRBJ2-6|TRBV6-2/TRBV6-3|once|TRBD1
TGTGCCAGCAGTTACTCGGGGACAGTGACTGGGGCCAACGTCCTGACTTTC
CASSYSGTVTGANVLTF
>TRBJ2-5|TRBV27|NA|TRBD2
TGTGCCAGCAGTTTTAGCGGGGGGGTCCCTGGAGAGACCCAGTACTTC
CASSFSGGVPGETQYF
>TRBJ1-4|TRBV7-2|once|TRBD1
TGTGCCAGCAGCTTCACAGGGGCGAATGAAAAACTGTTTTTT
CASSFTGANEKLFF
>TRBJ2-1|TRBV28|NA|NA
TGTGCCAGCAGTCATCCAAGAAGGTCTTACAATGAGCAGTTCTTC
CASSHPRRSYNEQFF
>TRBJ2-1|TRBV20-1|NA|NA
TGCAGTGCTAGATCCCCCGATGAGCAGTTCTTC
CSARSPDEQFF
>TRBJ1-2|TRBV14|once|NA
TGTGCCAGCAGCCAAGGCTTACCAGGGAGCTACACCTTC
CASSQGLPGSYTF
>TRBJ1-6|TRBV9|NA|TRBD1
TGTGCCAGCAGCGTAGGCGGACAGGTTAATTCACCCCTCCACTTT
CASSVGGQVNSPLHF
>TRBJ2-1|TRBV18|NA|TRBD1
TGTGCCAGCTCCGTCGCAGGGGGTTCCTACAATGAGCAGTTCTTC
CASSVAGGSYNEQFF
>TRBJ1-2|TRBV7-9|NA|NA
TGTGCCACTCCGGAGGGGTCAGCTAACTATGGCTACACCTTC
CATPEGSANYGYTF
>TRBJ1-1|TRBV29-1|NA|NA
TGCAGCGTAAGTGGGAACACTGAAGCTTTCTTT
CSVSGNTEAFF
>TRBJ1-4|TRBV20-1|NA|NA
TGCAGTGCGAGTCCCGGGACCCCTGAAAAACTGTTTTTT
CSASPGTPEKLFF
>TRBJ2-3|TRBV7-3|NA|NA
TGTGCCAGCAGCACGGGATTAGATAGCACAGATACGCAGTATTTT
CASSTGLDSTDTQYF
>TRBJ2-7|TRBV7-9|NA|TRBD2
TGTGCCAGCAGCTTTGCCGAGACTAGCGGGAGGGGTCTCGACGAGCAGTACTTC
CASSFAETSGRGLDEQYF
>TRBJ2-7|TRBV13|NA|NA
TGTGCCAGCAGCCCTTGGGAGGCCCCCTACGAGCAGTACTTC
CASSPWEAPYEQYF
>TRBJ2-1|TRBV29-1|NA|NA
TGCAGCGGGCAGACTACAGAGCAGTTCTTC
CSGQTTEQFF
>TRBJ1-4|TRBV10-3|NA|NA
TGTGCCATCAGTGAGCGGGAGCTTAATGAAAAACTGTTTTTT
CAISERELNEKLFF
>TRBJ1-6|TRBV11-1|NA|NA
TGTGCCAGCAGCCATGAAACAGTGGGTACAAATTCACCCCTCCACTTT
CASSHETVGTNSPLHF
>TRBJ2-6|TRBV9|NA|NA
TGTGCCAGCAGCCCGACAGGAAGCAGGGCCAACGTCCTGACTTTC
CASSPTGSRANVLTF
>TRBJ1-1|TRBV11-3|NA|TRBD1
TGTGCCAGCAGCTTATGGGGACAGGGGGGACATGAGCCATGGGACACTGAAGCTTTCTTT
CASSLWGQGGHEPWDTEAFF